These 9 T cell receptor beta chains were all obtained from the same sample, sequenced in a study of control samples from healthy donors and cancer patients. The data were produced by immunoSEQ multiplex PCR, yet TCRdb's version contains in-frame clones alone and is incomplete. The sample consists of some 95,000 clones, around 90% of them appearing once. The specimen was blood. The receptors derive from a human donor in good health. The donor label of this sample is uncertain.

The chain links TRBV7-9 to TRBJ1-2, with D perhaps TRBD1 (6 bases). From germline, CDR1 is SEHNR and CDR2 FQNEAQ (reference sequence). Trimming removed 5 bases at V and 4 bases at J, with 11 bases between. The CDR3 has 13 residues. CDR3 in amino acids: CASSPGQIYGYTF. The CDR3 DNA sequence: TGTGCCAGCAGCCCCGGACAGATCTATGGCTACACCTTC.

The V call is TRBV2, the J call TRBJ1-2; no clear D. Germline lookup yields CDR1 SNHLY and CDR2 FYNNEI. The length of the CDR3 is 13 residues. V lost 2 bases and J lost 7, with 11 bases in between. This chain's CDR3 is CASSESRTSGYTF. CDR3 DNA: TGTGCCAGCAGTGAAAGTCGAACTTCTGGCTACACCTTC.

The J gene is TRBJ2-1, the V gene TRBV6-6, with 10 bases aligning to TRBD2. With V trimmed by 5 bases and J by 8 bases, 6 bases remained unmatched. The CDR3 is 14 residues long. From germline, CDR1 is MNHNY and CDR2 SVGAGI (reference sequence). The CDR3 sequence: CASSKAGGVYEQFF. CDR3 bases: TGTGCCAGCAGTAAAGCGGGGGGGGTTTATGAGCAGTTCTTC.

This clone was detected once. The rearrangement links TRBV5-1 to TRBJ1-4; weak D call: TRBD1 (5 bases). Trimming took off 3 bases at V and 4 bases at J, with 10 bases between the two ends. Germline-derived CDR1 and CDR2 are SGHRS and YFSETQ. This CDR3 spans 14 amino acids. The CDR3 DNA is TGCGCCAGCAGCTATGGGGGGGATAATGAAAAACTGTTTTTT. As protein: CASSYGGDNEKLFF. The complete variable domain, with remaining parts taken from reference TRBV5-1 and TRBJ1-4, reads KAGVTQTPRYLIKTRGQQVTLSCSPISGHRSVSWYQQTPGQGLQFLFEYFSETQRNKGNFPGRFSGRQFSNSRSEMNVSTLELGDSALYLCASSYGGDNEKLFFGSGTQLSVL.

This chain joins TRBV4-2 and TRBJ2-7; TRBD2 might be the D (7 bases). CDR3 length equals 16 residues. V was trimmed by 4 bases and J by 0 bases, leaving 16 bases between them. The V gene's germline CDR1 is LGHNA and CDR2 YNFKEQ. CDR3 coding DNA: TGTGCCAGCAGCCGTACGGGCCGGGGGGCCTCCTACGAGCAGTACTTC. Encoded protein: CASSRTGRGASYEQYF.

V gene TRBV11-2 combines with J gene TRBJ1-1; weak D call: TRBD1 (5 bases). The CDR3 covers 13 residues. V was cut by 1 base and J by 9 bases, with 12 bases left in between. Germline CDR1 is SGHAT and CDR2 is FQNNGV. The CDR3 loop is CASSLGKGIKAFF. Written as DNA, the CDR3 is TGTGCCAGCAGCTTAGGAAAGGGGATCAAAGCTTTCTTT.

This chain connects TRBV2 to TRBJ1-2, with a possible D match to TRBD1 (5 bases). Trimming took 5 bases from V and 0 from J, leaving 7 bases between them. CDR3 length: 13 amino acids. Germline V gene data show CDR1 as SNHLY and CDR2 as FYNNEI. In DNA, the CDR3 is TGTGCCAGCAGTAGGGGTACTAACTATGGCTACACCTTC. Its protein is CASSRGTNYGYTF.

This chain uses TRBV2 with TRBJ1-2, with D unclear. V was cut by 7 bases and J by 2 bases, with 11 bases left in between. The CDR3 extends over 13 amino acids. Germline lookup yields CDR1 SNHLY and CDR2 FYNNEI. This CDR3 reads CASTTTGNYGYTF. DNA of the CDR3: TGTGCCAGCACCACGACTGGAAACTATGGCTACACCTTC. Full variable domain (missing parts from reference TRBV2 and TRBJ1-2): EPEVTQTPSHQVTQMGQEVILRCVPISNHLYFYWYRQILGQKVEFLVSFYNNEISEKSEIFDDQFSVERPDGSNFTLKIRSTKLEDSAMYFCASTTTGNYGYTFGSGTRLTVV.

This chain links TRBV19 with TRBJ1-1; 8 positions match TRBD1. V lost 6 bases and J lost 0; bases outside the gene matches: 9. CDR1 is LNHDA and CDR2 is SQIVND in the germline V gene (reference sequence). The CDR3 extends over 16 amino acids. The chain's CDR3 is CASSILWTGMNTEAFF. The CDR3 bases are TGTGCCAGTAGCATACTTTGGACAGGGATGAACACTGAAGCTTTCTTT.